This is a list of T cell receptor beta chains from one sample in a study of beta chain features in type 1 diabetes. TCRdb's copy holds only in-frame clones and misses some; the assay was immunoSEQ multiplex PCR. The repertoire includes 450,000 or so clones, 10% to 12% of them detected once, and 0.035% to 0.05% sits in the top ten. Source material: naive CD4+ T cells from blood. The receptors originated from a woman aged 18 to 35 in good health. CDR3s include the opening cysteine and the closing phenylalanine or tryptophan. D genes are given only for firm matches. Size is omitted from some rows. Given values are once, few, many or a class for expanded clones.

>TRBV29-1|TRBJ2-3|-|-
CSVERPGTDTQYF
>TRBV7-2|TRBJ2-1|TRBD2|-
CASRYRLAGDNEQFF
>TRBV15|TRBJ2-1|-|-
CATSRDYGGGRKQFF
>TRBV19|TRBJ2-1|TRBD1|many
CASSPTGTGAREQFF
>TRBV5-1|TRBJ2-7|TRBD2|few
CASSLTSGSFSYEQYF
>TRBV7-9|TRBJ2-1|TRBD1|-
CASRVGDRDYNEQFF
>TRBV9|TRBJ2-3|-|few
CASSPSGGPWTDTQYF
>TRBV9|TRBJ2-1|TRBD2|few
CASSATTSGAGNEQFF
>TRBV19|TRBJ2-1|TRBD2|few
CASSINSGGLNEQFF
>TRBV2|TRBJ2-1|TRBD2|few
CASAGGALHEQFF
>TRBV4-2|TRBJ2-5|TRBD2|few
CASSQGSLREGLETQYF
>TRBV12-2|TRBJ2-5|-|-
CASRLAEGPTRETQYF
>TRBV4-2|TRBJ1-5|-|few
CASSPQADSNQPQHF
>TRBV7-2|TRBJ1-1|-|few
CASSPMGLTEAFF